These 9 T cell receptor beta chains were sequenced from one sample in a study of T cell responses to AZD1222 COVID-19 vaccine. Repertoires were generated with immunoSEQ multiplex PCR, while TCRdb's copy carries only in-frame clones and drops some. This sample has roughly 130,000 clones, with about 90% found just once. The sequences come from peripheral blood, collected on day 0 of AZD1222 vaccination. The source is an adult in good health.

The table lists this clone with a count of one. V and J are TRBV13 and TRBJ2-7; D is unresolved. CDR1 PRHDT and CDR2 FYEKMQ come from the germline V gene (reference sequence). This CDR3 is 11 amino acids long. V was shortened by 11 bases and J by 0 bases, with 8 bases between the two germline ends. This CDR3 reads CAWVSSYEQYF. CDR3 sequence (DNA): TGTGCCTGGGTAAGCTCCTACGAGCAGTACTTC.

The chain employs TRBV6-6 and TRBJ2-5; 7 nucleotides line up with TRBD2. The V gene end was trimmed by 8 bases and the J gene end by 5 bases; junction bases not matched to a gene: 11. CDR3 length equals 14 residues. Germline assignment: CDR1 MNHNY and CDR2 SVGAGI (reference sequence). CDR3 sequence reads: CASLPSGLGETQYF. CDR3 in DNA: TGTGCCAGCCTTCCTAGCGGTCTGGGGGAGACCCAGTACTTC.

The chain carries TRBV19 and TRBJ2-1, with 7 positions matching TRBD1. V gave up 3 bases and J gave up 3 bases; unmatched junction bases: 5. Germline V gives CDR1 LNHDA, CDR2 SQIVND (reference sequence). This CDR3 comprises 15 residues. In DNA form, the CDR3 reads TGTGCCAGTAGTATCGGGACAGCGAACTACAATGAGCAGTTCTTC. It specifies CASSIGTANYNEQFF.

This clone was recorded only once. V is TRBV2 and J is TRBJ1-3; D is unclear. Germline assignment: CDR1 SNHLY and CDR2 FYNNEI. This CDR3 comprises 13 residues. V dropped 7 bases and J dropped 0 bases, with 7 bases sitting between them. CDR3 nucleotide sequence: TGTGCCAGCAAGCAGGACTCTGGAAACACCATATATTTT. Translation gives CASKQDSGNTIYF.

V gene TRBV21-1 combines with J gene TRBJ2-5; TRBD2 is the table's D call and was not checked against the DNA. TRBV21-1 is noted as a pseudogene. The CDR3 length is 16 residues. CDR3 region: CASSKVERAYQETQYF. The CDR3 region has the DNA TGTGCCAGCAGCAAAGTGGAGAGGGCTTACCAAGAGACCCAGTACTTC.

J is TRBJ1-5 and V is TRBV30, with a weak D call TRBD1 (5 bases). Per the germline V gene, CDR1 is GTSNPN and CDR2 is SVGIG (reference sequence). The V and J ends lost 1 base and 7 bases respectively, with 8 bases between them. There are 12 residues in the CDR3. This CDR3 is CAWSGGGQPQHF. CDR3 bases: TGTGCCTGGAGTGGGGGGGGACAGCCCCAGCATTTT.

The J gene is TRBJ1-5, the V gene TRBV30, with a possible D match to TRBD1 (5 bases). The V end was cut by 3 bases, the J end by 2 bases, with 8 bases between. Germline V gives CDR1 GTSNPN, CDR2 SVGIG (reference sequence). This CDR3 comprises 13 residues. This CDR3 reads CAWSLTGNQPQHF. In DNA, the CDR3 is TGTGCCTGGAGCTTGACAGGCAATCAGCCCCAGCATTTT.

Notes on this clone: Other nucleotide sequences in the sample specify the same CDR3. CDR3 bases: TGTGCCAGCAGTGGGGGCAGGGGAGGCCAGCCCCAGCATTTT. Translation: CASSGGRGGQPQHF. The chain combines TRBV2 with TRBJ1-5; possibly TRBD1 for D (6 bases). The CDR3 totals 14 residues. Trimming removed 4 bases at V and 7 bases at J, with 14 bases between. From germline, CDR1 is SNHLY and CDR2 FYNNEI.

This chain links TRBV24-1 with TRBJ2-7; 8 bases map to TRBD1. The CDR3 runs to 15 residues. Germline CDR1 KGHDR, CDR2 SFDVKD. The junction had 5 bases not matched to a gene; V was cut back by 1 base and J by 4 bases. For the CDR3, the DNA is TGTGCCACCAGTGATTTTAGGCAGGGGGCTTACGAGCAGTACGTC. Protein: CATSDFRQGAYEQYV.